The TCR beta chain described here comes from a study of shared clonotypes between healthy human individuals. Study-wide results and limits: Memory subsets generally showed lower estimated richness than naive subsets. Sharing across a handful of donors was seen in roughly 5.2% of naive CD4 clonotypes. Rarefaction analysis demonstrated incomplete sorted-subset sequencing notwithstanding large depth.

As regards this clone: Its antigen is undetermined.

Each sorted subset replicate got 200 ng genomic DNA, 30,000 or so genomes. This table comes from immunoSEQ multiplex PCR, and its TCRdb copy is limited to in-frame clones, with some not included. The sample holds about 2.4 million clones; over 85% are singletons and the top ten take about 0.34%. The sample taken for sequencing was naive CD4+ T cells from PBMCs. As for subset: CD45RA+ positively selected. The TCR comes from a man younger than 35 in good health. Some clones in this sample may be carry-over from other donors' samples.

The CDR3 nucleotides read TGTGCCAGCACAAGAGGCAGAATGAACACTGAAGCTTTCTTT. Amino acid sequence: CASTRGRMNTEAFF. V gene TRBV7-2 combines with J gene TRBJ1-1; D ambiguous. CDR3 length: 14 residues. The V gene lost 7 bases and the J gene lost 0 bases, with 12 bases spanning the gap. Germline CDR1 SGHTA, CDR2 FQGNSA.